This TCR beta chain was found in a study of shared clonotypes between healthy human individuals. As originally analysed: Filtering differed since immunoSEQ provided only junctions, with no quality scores. Clones were sequenced by immunoSEQ multiplex PCR, and TCRdb holds only the in-frame ones, with some missing. V, J and clone size reflect that table, while D and trimming were determined from the DNA. Among a few million clones, more than 90% were seen once, and the ten largest hold roughly 0.14%. Overall study findings and caveats: Naive subsets usually exceeded memory subsets in estimated richness. The rarefaction results pointed to incomplete sorted-subset sequencing despite large depth.

The CDR3 extends over 12 amino acids. Germline V gene data show CDR1 as MNHEY and CDR2 as SVGAGI. The table lists this clone with a few counts. The antigen remains unidentified. The sample taken for sequencing was naive CD4+ T cells sorted from blood. Subset defined: CD45RA+ positively selected. This sequence originates from a man younger than 35 in good health. V and J are TRBV6-5 and TRBJ1-2, with a tentative D call TRBD1 (5 bases). The CDR3, as DNA: TGTGGCTCGGGCAGGGCTGAAGGTGGCTACACCTTC. Its translation: CGSGRAEGGYTF.